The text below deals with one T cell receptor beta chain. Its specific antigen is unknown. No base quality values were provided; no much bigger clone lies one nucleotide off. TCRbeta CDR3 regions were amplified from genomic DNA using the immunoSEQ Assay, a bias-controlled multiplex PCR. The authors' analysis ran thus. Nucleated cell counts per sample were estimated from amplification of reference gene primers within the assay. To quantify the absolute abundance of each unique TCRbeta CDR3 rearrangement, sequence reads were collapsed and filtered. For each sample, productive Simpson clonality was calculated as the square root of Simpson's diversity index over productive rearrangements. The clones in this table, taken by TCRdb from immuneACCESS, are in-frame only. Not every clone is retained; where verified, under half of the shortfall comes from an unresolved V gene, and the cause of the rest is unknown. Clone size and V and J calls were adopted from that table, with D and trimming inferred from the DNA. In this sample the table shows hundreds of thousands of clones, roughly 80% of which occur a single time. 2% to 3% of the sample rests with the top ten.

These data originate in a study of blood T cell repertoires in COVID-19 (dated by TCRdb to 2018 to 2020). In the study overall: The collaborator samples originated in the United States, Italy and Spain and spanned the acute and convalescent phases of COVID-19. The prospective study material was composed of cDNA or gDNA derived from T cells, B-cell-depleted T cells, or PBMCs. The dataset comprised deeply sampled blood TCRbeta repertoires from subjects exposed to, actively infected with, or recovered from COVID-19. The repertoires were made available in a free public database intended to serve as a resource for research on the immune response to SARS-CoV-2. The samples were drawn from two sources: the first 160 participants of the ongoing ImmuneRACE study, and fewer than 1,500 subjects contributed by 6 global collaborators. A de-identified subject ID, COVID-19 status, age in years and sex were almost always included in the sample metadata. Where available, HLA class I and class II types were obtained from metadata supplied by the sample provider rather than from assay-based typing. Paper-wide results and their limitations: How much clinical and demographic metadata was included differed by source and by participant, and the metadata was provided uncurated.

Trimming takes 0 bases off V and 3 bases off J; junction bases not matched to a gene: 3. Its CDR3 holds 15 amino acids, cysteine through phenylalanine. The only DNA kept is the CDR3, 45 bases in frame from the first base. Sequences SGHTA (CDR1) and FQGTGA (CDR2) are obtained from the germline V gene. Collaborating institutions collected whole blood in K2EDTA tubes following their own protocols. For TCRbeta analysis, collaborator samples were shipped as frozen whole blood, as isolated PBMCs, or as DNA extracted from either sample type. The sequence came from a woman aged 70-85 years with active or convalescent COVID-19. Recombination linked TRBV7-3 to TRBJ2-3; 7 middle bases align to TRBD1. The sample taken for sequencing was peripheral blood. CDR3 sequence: CASSLTGQVTDTQYF. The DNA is TGTGCCAGCAGCTTAACAGGACAGGTAACAGATACGCAGTATTTT.